The T cell receptor (beta chain) under discussion was sequenced for a study of CXCR3-negative and CXCR3-positive naive CD8 T cells. CD45RO-CCR7+CD27+CD95- defined naive CD8+ T cells. All TRB cDNA libraries came from 5' RACE performed with UMI labels. TCRdb reprocessed the 5' RACE reads, keeping one entry per CDR3 protein, no DNA. This sample's table has around 88,000 distinct CDR3 sequences. Concerning this clonotype itself: Antigen specificity is unknown.

Findings of the study overall: Greater hydrophobicity was found in TRB CDR3s of CXCR3-positive naive cells than of CXCR3-negative naive cells. Whereas memory cells differed, naive CXCR3-negative and CXCR3-positive cells shared similar TRBV-TRBJ usage.

Germline loops: CDR1 MNHEY, CDR2 SVGEGT. This CDR3 comprises 11 residues. The V and J genes are TRBV6-2 or TRBV6-3 and TRBJ1-1. This TCR derives from a human donor in good health. Some clones in this sample may be carry-over from other donors' samples. The sequenced material came from naive CXCR3+ CD8+ T cells from blood. As to subset: CD45RO-CCR7+CD27+CD95- naive CD8+ T cells expressing CXCR3 (TNR3+). CDR3 residues: CASSYSEEAFF.